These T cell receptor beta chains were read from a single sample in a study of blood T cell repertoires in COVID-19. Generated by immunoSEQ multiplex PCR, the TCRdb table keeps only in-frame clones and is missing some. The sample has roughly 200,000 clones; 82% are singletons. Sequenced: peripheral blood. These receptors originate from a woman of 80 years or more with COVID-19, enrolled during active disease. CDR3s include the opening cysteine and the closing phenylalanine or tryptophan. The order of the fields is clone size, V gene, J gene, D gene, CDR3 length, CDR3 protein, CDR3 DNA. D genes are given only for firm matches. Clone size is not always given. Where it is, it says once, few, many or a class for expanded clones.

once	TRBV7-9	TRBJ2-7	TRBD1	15	CASSQQGQGFYEQYF	TGTGCCAGCAGCCAGCAAGGACAGGGGTTCTACGAGCAGTACTTC
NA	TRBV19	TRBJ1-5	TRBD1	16	CAASSMSRGSVQPQHF	TGTGCCGCCAGTAGTATGAGCAGGGGGAGTGTTCAGCCCCAGCATTTT
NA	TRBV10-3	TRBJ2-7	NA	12	CAIRGGGYEQYF	TGTGCCATCAGGGGAGGAGGCTACGAGCAGTACTTC
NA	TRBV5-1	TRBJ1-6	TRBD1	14	CASSSGTANSPLHF	TGCGCCAGCAGCTCCGGGACAGCAAATTCACCCCTCCACTTT
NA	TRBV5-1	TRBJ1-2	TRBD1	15	CASSLGQGATPGYTF	TGCGCCAGCAGCTTGGGACAGGGGGCGACGCCCGGCTACACCTTC
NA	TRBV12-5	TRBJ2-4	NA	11	CASGSVDIQYF	TGTGCTAGTGGTTCGGTCGACATTCAGTACTTC
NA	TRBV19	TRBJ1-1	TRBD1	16	CASRSQPGQGATEAFF	TGTGCCAGTAGGTCACAACCGGGACAGGGGGCTACTGAAGCTTTCTTT
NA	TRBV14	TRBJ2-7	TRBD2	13	CASSQDLAGMQYF	TGTGCCAGCAGCCAAGATCTAGCGGGGATGCAGTACTTC
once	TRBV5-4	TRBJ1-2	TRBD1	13	CASRRTGGYGYTF	TGTGCCAGCAGGCGGACAGGGGGCTATGGCTACACCTTC
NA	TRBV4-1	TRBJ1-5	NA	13	CASRFDRTQPQHF	TGCGCCAGCAGGTTTGACAGGACTCAGCCCCAGCATTTT
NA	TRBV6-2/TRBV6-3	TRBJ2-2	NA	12	CASSAPTGELFF	TGTGCCAGCAGTGCGCCCACCGGGGAGCTGTTTTTT
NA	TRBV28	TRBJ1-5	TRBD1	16	CASSLNGQGTNQPQHF	TGTGCCAGCAGTTTAAATGGACAGGGCACAAATCAGCCCCAGCATTTT
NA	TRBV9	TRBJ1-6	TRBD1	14	CASSAGQIYSPLHF	TGTGCCAGCAGCGCGGGACAGATCTATTCACCCCTCCACTTT
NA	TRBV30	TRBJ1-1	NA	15	CAWSSPLRVEAEAFF	TGTGCCTGGAGTTCGCCTCTCCGTGTAGAGGCTGAAGCTTTCTTT
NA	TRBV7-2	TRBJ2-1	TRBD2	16	CASSRGGGGPQNEQFF	TGTGCCAGCAGCAGGGGTGGCGGGGGGCCGCAAAATGAGCAGTTCTTC
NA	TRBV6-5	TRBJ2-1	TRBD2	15	CASIGSAGGFNEQFF	TGTGCCAGCATCGGGTCAGCGGGAGGGTTTAACGAGCAGTTCTTC
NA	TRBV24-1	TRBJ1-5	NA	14	CATSSGSGNQPQHF	TGTGCCACCAGTTCAGGGTCGGGCAATCAGCCCCAGCATTTT
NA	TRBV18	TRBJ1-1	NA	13	CASSPGQNTEAFF	TGTGCCAGCTCACCCGGACAAAACACTGAAGCTTTCTTT
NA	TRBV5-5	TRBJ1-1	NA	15	CASSPAVRGSEEAFF	TGTGCCAGCAGCCCCGCGGTACGGGGATCGGAGGAAGCTTTCTTT
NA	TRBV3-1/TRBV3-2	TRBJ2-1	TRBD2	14	CASSPTSGIDEQFF	TGTGCCAGCAGCCCAACTAGCGGGATCGATGAGCAGTTCTTC
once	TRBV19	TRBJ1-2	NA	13	CASTQGRPYGYTF	TGTGCCAGTACGCAGGGCCGGCCCTATGGCTACACCTTC
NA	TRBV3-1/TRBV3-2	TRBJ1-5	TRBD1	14	CASSLGTGVVPQHF	TGTGCCAGCAGCCTTGGGACAGGGGTGGTTCCCCAGCATTTT
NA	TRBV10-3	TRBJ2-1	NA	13	CAITGSSYNEQFF	TGTGCCATCACGGGAAGCTCCTACAATGAGCAGTTCTTC
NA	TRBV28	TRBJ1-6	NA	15	CASSLIAPVDSPLHF	TGTGCCAGCAGTTTAATTGCGCCGGTGGATTCACCCCTCCACTTT
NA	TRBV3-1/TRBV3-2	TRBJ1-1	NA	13	CASSLRSDTEAFF	TGTGCCAGCAGCCTACGCTCGGACACTGAAGCTTTCTTT
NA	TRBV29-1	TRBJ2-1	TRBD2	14	CSVDSTSQYNEQFF	TGCAGCGTTGACTCGACTAGCCAGTACAATGAGCAGTTCTTC